A selection of T cell receptor beta chains follows, all from one sample in a study of cytomegalovirus exposure and HLA in healthy donors. Repertoires were generated with immunoSEQ multiplex PCR, while TCRdb's copy carries only in-frame clones and drops some. Of 95,000 to 150,000 clones in the sample, roughly 18% were seen once. The sequencing sample was made of PBMCs. These receptors all come from a female donor in good health and CMV-seropositive. CDR3s include the opening cysteine and the closing phenylalanine or tryptophan. The order of the fields is J gene, V gene, clone size, D gene, CDR3 DNA, CDR3 protein. A D gene is named only where the DNA matches it firmly. A clone size is listed for some rows: how often the clone was seen (once, few, many), or a class if it is expanded.

TRBJ2-7,TRBV7-2,few,TRBD2,TGTGCCAGCAGCTTAGGAGGACTAGCGGGAGGGTTCGGGGGGGAGCAGTACTTC,CASSLGGLAGGFGGEQYF
TRBJ1-1,TRBV19,few,-,TGTGCCAGTAGTATAGTATTGGAGCCTAACACTGAAGCTTTCTTT,CASSIVLEPNTEAFF
TRBJ2-6,TRBV28,few,-,TGTGCCAGCGGGGAGAGCTCTGGGGCCAACGTCCTGACTTTC,CASGESSGANVLTF
TRBJ1-1,TRBV7-8,-,-,TGTGCCAGCAGCTTAGTGGCGGTCGTGAACACTGAAGCTTTCTTT,CASSLVAVVNTEAFF
TRBJ1-2,TRBV27,-,TRBD1,TGTGCCAGCAGTTTGGACAGGGATATCCCTGGCTACACCTTC,CASSLDRDIPGYTF
TRBJ1-6,TRBV7-2,-,-,TGTGCCAGCAGCTTAGTGGGGAGCATTAATTCACCCCTCCACTTT,CASSLVGSINSPLHF
TRBJ2-1,TRBV28,few,TRBD2,TGTGCCAGCAGTAGACTAGCGGGGGGATACAATGAGCAGTTCTTC,CASSRLAGGYNEQFF
TRBJ2-2,TRBV5-1,-,-,TGCGCCAGCTCTTGGGGGGTGAACACCGGGGAGCTGTTTTTT,CASSWGVNTGELFF
TRBJ1-1,TRBV19,-,-,TGTGCCAGTAGACTCGGGAGCACTGAAGCTTTCTTT,CASRLGSTEAFF
TRBJ2-7,TRBV23-1,-,TRBD1,TGCGCCAGCAGTCAACGGGGGGACAGGGACTACGAGCAGTACTTC,CASSQRGDRDYEQYF
TRBJ1-1,TRBV29-1,-,-,TGCAGCGTTGTCACAGTTAGAGCTTTCTTT,CSVVTVRAFF
TRBJ2-1,TRBV5-4,few,TRBD2,TGTGCCAGCAGCTTGGGGGGACTAGCGAGCATATACAATGAGCAGTTCTTC,CASSLGGLASIYNEQFF
TRBJ1-3,TRBV2,-,-,TGTGCCAGCTTTTCGCAGGGAGGAAACACCATATATTTT,CASFSQGGNTIYF
TRBJ1-2,TRBV28,-,TRBD1,TGTGCCAGCAGTGCGGGACAGATGGTCGGTGGCTACACCTTC,CASSAGQMVGGYTF
TRBJ2-7,TRBV23-1,-,-,TGCGGGCACACGGGTCCGGTGACCTACGAGCAGTACTTC,CGHTGPVTYEQYF
TRBJ1-5,TRBV6-6,-,TRBD1,TGTGCCAGCAGGCGGGGACAGGGGTACGAGCCCCAGCATTTT,CASRRGQGYEPQHF
TRBJ2-1,TRBV9,-,TRBD2,TGTGCCAGCAGCGTAGGTGCGGGAGTGGGCGTTGAGCAGTTCTTC,CASSVGAGVGVEQFF
TRBJ2-3,TRBV10-2,-,TRBD2,TGCGCCAGCAGTCCTAGCGGGGGGGCTATCACAGATACGCAGTATTTT,CASSPSGGAITDTQYF
TRBJ2-2,TRBV7-9,once,TRBD1,TGTGCCAGCAGCCGGGACAGGGTTTCGAACACCGGGGAGCTGTTTTTT,CASSRDRVSNTGELFF
TRBJ2-5,TRBV2,few,TRBD1,TGTGCCAGCAGCCGACAGGGGGCGAAAGAGACCCAGTACTTC,CASSRQGAKETQYF
TRBJ1-5,TRBV2,few,TRBD1,TGTGCCAGCAGCCGAGAAGGGACAGGGTCCCAGCCCCAGCATTTT,CASSREGTGSQPQHF
TRBJ2-5,TRBV10-3,few,-,TGTGCCATCAGCACCACGGAGGTTGAAGAGACCCAGTACTTC,CAISTTEVEETQYF
TRBJ1-2,TRBV5-1,-,TRBD1,TGCGCCAGCAGCACAGGACCGACAGGGGACTACTATGGCTACACCTTC,CASSTGPTGDYYGYTF
TRBJ2-7,TRBV11-2,few,TRBD2,TGTGCCAGCAGCCTGAGGGTGAGCGGGACGTACGAGCAGTACTTC,CASSLRVSGTYEQYF
TRBJ1-5,TRBV4-2,-,TRBD1,TGTGCCAGCAGCCCAACCTGGACAGGTTCCAATCAGCCCCAGCATTTT,CASSPTWTGSNQPQHF
TRBJ1-5,TRBV6-1,-,-,TGTGCCAGCAGCTGGGGGCAGGGAATAGAGCAGCCCCAGCATTTT,CASSWGQGIEQPQHF
TRBJ2-3,TRBV19,-,TRBD1,TGTGCCAGTAGTAATCGACAGGGCGCAGATACGCAGTATTTT,CASSNRQGADTQYF
TRBJ2-7,TRBV10-3,few,TRBD1,TGTGCCATCAGTGGGGCCCAGGGGGTCTCCTACGAGCAGTACTTC,CAISGAQGVSYEQYF
TRBJ1-2,TRBV6-1,few,TRBD1,TGTGCCAGCAGTGTCGACAGGGCACCCTATGGCTACACCTTC,CASSVDRAPYGYTF
TRBJ1-1,TRBV2,few,-,TGTGCCAGCAGTGAACAGATTGAAGCTTTCTTT,CASSEQIEAFF
TRBJ1-5,TRBV6-1,-,-,TGTGCCAGCAGTGAAGCTTGGGAGGGGGGCAATCAGCCCCAGCATTTT,CASSEAWEGGNQPQHF
TRBJ2-1,TRBV5-1,few,-,TGCGCCAGCAGCGCCCTGACCAGCGGAGGACTAAATGAGCAGTTCTTC,CASSALTSGGLNEQFF
TRBJ2-1,TRBV5-1,few,TRBD2,TGCGCCAGCAGCTTGTCCGGGAGGGCCCCGTCCTCCTACAATGAGCAGTTCTTC,CASSLSGRAPSSYNEQFF
TRBJ2-2,TRBV30,few,TRBD1,TGTGCCTGGAGTGAGACAGGGGCCGGGGAGCTGTTTTTT,CAWSETGAGELFF
TRBJ1-2,TRBV9,few,TRBD1,TGTGCCAGCAGCCCAGGACAGGGAATCTTAGGTGGCTACACCTTC,CASSPGQGILGGYTF
TRBJ2-7,TRBV5-1,-,TRBD1,TGCGCCAGCAGCCTGACCGGGACAGGGGGCGAGCAGTACTTC,CASSLTGTGGEQYF
TRBJ2-5,TRBV6-5,-,-,TGTGCCAGCAGTTACGCCAAACAGGGATTCCCAGAGACCCAGTACTTC,CASSYAKQGFPETQYF
TRBJ2-1,TRBV19,-,TRBD2,TGTGCCAGTACCTCTAGCGGAGACTCCTACAATGAGCAGTTCTTC,CASTSSGDSYNEQFF
TRBJ2-1,TRBV27,few,-,TGTGCCAGCAGTTTATCGCCTAGGTCTTATGAGCAGTTCTTC,CASSLSPRSYEQFF
TRBJ2-1,TRBV7-9,-,TRBD2,TGTGCCAGCAGCTTATCACTAGCGGGAGCTTTCCGTGAGCAGTTCTTC,CASSLSLAGAFREQFF
TRBJ2-7,TRBV15,-,TRBD1,TGTGCCACCAGCAGAAACCGGGACAGGGGCTACGAGCAGTACTTC,CATSRNRDRGYEQYF
TRBJ2-1,TRBV5-1,-,TRBD2,TGCGCCAGCAGCCCTAGCGGGGGGACTTACAATGAGCAGTTCTTC,CASSPSGGTYNEQFF
TRBJ2-7,TRBV6-1,few,-,TGTGCCAGCAGTCCAGGGTGGGGTCACGAGCAGTACTTC,CASSPGWGHEQYF
TRBJ2-2,TRBV6-4,few,TRBD1,TGTGCCAGCAGTGAAGACAGGGGCACCGGGGAGCTGTTTTTT,CASSEDRGTGELFF
TRBJ1-6,TRBV7-2,few,-,TGTGCCAGCAGCTTAGCAGGGGGAAGATCAAACTATAATTCACCCCTCCACTTT,CASSLAGGRSNYNSPLHF
TRBJ2-1,TRBV5-1,few,-,TGCGCCAGCAGCATAGACAGCCACAATGAGCAGTTCTTC,CASSIDSHNEQFF
TRBJ2-5,TRBV6-5,-,TRBD2,TGTGCCAGCAGAGATATAGCGGGGGGGGAGACCCAGTACTTC,CASRDIAGGETQYF
TRBJ2-5,TRBV5-4,-,TRBD2,TGTGCCAGCAGCTTTCTCAAGGGCGGGGGGATCCAAGAGACCCAGTACTTC,CASSFLKGGGIQETQYF
TRBJ1-1,TRBV7-6,few,-,TGTGCCAGCAGCTTATTCGGGGGGAACACTGAAGCTTTCTTT,CASSLFGGNTEAFF
TRBJ2-7,TRBV4-3,few,TRBD1,TGCGCCAGCAGCCAAAGGTTGGGACAGGGTCACGAGCAGTACTTC,CASSQRLGQGHEQYF